The 4 T cell receptor beta chains listed next were all sequenced from one sample in a study of blood T cell repertoires in COVID-19. Libraries were prepared by immunoSEQ multiplex PCR; TCRdb keeps only in-frame clonotypes and omits some of them. The table shows 300,000 to 450,000 clones, with around 85% occurring only once. Sequencing was performed on peripheral blood. Every receptor here comes from a woman between 18 and 29 years old with acute or convalescent COVID-19.

The chain employs TRBV5-8 and TRBJ1-5; D may be TRBD1 (5 bases). This CDR3 contains 17 residues. Trimming pared 6 bases from V and 1 base from J, leaving 20 bases between. Germline V CDR1 and CDR2: SGHTS, YDEGEE. The CDR3 DNA is TGTGCCAGCAACTCATTCGCGGGCGGGGGGAGCAATCAGCCCCAGCATTTT. This codes for CASNSFAGGGSNQPQHF.

The gene calls are TRBV10-2 and TRBJ1-1, with TRBD1 as a possible D gene (5 bases). The germline CDR1 and CDR2 sequences are WSHSY and SAAADI. The CDR3 totals 15 residues. The germline V and J ends were trimmed by 5 bases and 5 bases, with 18 bases remaining between them. The CDR3 nucleotides are TGCGCCAGCAGTCCCAGGGCCCCAATTTTGACTGAAGCTTTCTTT. This translates into CASSPRAPILTEAFF.

This clone was found a few times. The chain links TRBV27 to TRBJ1-6, with 7 bases aligning to TRBD1. Germline CDR1 reads MNHEY; CDR2 reads SMNVEV (reference sequence). V lost 7 bases and J lost 6; bases outside the gene matches: 9. The CDR3 extends over 15 amino acids. This chain's CDR3 is CASKPRQGVNSPLHF. CDR3 coding DNA: TGTGCCAGCAAACCCCGACAGGGAGTTAATTCACCCCTCCACTTT.

The V gene is TRBV5-1, the J gene TRBJ1-1; possibly TRBD1 for D (5 bases). CDR3 size: 12 residues. Germline V gives CDR1 SGHRS, CDR2 YFSETQ. Trimming cost V 4 bases and J 8 bases, with 12 bases left between them. CDR3 sequence (DNA): TGCGCCAGCAGCACTGACCAGGGCGAAGCTTTCTTT. Translated: CASSTDQGEAFF.